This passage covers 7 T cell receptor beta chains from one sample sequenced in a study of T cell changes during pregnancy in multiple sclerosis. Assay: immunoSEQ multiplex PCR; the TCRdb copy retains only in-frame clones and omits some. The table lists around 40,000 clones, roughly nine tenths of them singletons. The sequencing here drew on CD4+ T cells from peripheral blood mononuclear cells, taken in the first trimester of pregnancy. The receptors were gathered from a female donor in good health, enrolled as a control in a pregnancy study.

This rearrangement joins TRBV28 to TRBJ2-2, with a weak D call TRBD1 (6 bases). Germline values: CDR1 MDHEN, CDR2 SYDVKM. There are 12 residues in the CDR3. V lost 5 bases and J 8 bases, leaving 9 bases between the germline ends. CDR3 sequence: CASSLQGGELFF. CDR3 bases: TGTGCCAGCAGTCTACAGGGAGGGGAGCTGTTTTTT.

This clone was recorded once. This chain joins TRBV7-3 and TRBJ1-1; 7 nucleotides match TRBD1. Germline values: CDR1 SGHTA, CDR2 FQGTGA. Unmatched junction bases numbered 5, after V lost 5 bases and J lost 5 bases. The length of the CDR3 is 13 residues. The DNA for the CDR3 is TGTGCCAGCAGCCGACAGGGTGGAACTGAAGCTTTCTTT. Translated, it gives CASSRQGGTEAFF.

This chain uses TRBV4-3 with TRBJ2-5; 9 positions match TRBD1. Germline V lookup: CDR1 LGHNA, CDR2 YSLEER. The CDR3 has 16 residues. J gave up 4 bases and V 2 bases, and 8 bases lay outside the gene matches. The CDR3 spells CASSQPDRGDTETQYF. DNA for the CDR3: TGCGCCAGCAGCCAACCCGACAGGGGGGACACAGAGACCCAGTACTTC.

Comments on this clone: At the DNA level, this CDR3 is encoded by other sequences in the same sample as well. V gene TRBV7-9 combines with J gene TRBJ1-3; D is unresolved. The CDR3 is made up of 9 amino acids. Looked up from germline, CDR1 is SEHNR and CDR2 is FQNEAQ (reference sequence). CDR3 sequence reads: CATGNTIYF. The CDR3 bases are TGTGCTACTGGAAACACCATATATTTT.

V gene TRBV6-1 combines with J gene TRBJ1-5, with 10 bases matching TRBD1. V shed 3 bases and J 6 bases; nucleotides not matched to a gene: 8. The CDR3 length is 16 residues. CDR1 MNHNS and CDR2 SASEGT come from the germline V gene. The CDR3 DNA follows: TGTGCCAGCAGTGATGCCGACAGGGGGCTCGGTCAGCCCCAGCATTTT. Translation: CASSDADRGLGQPQHF.

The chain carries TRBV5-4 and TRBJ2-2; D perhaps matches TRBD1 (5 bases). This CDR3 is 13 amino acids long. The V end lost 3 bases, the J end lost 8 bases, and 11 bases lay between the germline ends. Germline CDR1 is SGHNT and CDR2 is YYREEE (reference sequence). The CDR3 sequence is CASSSTVVGELFF. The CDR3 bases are TGTGCCAGCAGCTCGACAGTAGTTGGGGAGCTGTTTTTT.

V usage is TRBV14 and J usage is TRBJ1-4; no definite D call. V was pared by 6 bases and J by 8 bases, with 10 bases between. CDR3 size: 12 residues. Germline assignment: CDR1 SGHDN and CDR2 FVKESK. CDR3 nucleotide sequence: TGTGCCAGCAGTCGGCGGGAAGAAAAACTGTTTTTT. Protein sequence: CASSRREEKLFF.